The clone carrying this TCR beta chain appeared a few times. The data stem from a study of blood T cell repertoires in COVID-19. Study at large: Researchers got acute and convalescent COVID-19 samples from the United States, Italy and Spain.

Germline CDR1 reads SQVTM; CDR2 reads ANQGSEA. Between the trimmed V and J ends, which lost 5 bases and 6 bases, there was a span of 13 bases. CDR3 size: 12 residues. The age range of participants was 18 to 89 years, with residence in under 25 US areas. Donors of Cohort 3 who recovered were those that had two negative PCRs, clearance, or symptom resolution. Original processing notes: The authors estimated nucleated cell counts from reference gene primer amplification. This table comes from immunoSEQ multiplex PCR, and its TCRdb copy is limited to in-frame clones, with some not included. V and J calls and clone size are as listed in that table; D and trimming were resolved from the DNA. This table has 190,000 or so clones, around 90% appearing once.

The chain has TRBV29-1 and TRBJ1-1; possible D gene TRBD1, 6 bases. This clonotype originated in a woman between 18 and 30 years old who had recovered from COVID-19. Sequenced material: PBMCs or T cells enriched from blood (not recorded which). The CDR3 here is CSVKSGQSEAFF. The CDR3 DNA reads as TGCAGCGTTAAATCCGGACAGTCTGAAGCTTTCTTT.